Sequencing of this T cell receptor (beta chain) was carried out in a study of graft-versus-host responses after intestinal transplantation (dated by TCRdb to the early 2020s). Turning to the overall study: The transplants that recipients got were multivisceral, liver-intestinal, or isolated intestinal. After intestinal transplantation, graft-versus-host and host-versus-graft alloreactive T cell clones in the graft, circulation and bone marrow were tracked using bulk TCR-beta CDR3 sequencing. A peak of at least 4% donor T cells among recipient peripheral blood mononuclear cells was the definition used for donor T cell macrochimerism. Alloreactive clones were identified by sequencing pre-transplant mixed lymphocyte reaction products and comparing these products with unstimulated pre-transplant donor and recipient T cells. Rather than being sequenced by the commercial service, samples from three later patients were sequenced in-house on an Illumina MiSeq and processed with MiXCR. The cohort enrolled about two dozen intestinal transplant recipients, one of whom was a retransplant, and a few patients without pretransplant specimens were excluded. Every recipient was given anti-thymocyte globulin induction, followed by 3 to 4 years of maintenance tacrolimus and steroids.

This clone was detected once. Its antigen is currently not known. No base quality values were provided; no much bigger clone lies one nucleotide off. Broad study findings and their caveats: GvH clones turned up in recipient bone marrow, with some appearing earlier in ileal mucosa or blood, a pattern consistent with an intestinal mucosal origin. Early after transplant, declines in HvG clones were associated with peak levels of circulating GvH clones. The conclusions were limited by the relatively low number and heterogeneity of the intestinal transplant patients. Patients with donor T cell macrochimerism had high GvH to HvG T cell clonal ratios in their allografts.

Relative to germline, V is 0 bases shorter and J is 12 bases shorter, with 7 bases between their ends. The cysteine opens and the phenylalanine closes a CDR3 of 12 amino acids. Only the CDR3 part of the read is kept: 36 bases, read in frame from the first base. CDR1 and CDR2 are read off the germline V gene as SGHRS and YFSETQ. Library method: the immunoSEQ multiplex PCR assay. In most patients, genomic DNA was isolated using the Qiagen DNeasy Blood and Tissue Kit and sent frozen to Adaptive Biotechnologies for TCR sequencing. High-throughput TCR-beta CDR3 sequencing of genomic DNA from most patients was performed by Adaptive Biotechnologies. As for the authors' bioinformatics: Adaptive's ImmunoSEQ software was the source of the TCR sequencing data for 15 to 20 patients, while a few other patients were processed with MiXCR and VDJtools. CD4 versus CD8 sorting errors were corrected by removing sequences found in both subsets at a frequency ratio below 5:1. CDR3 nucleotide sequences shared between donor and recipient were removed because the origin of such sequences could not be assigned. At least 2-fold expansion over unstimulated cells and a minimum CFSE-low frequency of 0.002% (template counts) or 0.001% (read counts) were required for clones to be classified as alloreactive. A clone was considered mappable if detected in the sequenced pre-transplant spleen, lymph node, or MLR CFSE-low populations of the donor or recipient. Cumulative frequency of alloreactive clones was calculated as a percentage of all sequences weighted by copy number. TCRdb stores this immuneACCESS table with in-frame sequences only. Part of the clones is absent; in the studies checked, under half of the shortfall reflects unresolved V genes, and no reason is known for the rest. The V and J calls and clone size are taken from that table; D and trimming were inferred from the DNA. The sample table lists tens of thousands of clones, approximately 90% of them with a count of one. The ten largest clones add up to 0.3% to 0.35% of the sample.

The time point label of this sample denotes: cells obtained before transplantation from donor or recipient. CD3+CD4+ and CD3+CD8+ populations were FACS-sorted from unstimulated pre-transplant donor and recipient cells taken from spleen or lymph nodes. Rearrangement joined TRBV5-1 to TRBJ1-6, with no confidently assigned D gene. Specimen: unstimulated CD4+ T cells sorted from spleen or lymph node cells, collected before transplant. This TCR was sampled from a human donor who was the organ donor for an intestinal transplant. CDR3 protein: CASSLAGVPLHF. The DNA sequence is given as TGCGCCAGCAGCTTGGCCGGGGTACCCCTCCACTTT.